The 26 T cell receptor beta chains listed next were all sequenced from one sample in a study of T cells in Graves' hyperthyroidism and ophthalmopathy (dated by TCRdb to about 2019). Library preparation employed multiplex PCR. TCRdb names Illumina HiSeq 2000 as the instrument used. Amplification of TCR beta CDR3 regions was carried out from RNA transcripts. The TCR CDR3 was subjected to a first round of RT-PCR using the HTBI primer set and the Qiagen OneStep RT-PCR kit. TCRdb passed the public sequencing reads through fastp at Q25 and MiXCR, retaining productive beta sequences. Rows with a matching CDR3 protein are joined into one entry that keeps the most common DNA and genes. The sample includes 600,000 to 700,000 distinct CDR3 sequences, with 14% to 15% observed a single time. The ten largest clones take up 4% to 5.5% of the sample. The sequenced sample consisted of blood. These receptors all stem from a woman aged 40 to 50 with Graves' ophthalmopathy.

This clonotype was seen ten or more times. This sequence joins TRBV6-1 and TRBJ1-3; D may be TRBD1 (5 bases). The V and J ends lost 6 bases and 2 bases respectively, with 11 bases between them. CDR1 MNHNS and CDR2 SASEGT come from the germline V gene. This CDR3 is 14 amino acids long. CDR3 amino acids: CASREGRAGNTIYF. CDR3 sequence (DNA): TGTGCCAGCAGGGAGGGCAGGGCTGGAAACACCATATATTTT.

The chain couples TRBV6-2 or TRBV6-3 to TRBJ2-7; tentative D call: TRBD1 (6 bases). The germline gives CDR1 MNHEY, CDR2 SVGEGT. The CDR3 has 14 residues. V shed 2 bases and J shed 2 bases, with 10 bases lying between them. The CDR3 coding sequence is TGTGCCAGCAGTTACGCCGGGGACACCTACGAGCAGTACTTC. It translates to CASSYAGDTYEQYF.

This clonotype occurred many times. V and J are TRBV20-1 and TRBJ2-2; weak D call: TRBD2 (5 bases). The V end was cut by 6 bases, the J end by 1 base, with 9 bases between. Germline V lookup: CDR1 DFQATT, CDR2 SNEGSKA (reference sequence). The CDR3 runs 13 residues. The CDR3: CSATEGNTGELFF. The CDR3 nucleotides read TGCAGTGCCACAGAGGGGAACACCGGGGAGCTGTTTTTT.

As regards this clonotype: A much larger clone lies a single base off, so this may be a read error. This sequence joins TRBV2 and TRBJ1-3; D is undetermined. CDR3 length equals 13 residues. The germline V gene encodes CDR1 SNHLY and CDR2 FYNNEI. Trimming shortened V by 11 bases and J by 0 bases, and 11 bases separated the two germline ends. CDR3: CASEWDSGNTIYF. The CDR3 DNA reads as TGTGCCTCGGAGTGGGACTCTGGAAACACCATATATTTT.

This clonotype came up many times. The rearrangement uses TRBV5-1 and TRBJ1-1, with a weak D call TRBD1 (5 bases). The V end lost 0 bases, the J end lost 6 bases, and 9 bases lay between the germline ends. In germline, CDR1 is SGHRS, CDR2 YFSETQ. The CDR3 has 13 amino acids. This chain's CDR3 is CASSLGRDAEAFF. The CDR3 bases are TGCGCCAGCAGCTTGGGCAGGGACGCTGAAGCTTTCTTT.

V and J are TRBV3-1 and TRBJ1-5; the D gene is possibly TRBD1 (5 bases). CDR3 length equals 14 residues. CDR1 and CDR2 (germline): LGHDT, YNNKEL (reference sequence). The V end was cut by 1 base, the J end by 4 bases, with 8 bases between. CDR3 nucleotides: TGTGCCAGCAGCCAAGCCTGGGGGAATCAGCCCCAGCATTTT. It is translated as CASSQAWGNQPQHF.

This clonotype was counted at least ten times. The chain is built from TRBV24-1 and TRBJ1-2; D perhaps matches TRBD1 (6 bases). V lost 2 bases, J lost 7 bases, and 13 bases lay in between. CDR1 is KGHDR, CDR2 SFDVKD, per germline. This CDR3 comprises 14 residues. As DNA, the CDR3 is TGTGCCACCAGTGATTCGACAGGAAGAGTTGGCTACACCTTC. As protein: CATSDSTGRVGYTF.

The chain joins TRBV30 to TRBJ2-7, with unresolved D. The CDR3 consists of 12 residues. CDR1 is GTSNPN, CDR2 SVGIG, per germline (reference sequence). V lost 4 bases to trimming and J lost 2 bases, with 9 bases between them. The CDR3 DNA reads TGTGCCTGGAAGGGTGCAACCTACGAGCAGTACTTC. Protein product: CAWKGATYEQYF.

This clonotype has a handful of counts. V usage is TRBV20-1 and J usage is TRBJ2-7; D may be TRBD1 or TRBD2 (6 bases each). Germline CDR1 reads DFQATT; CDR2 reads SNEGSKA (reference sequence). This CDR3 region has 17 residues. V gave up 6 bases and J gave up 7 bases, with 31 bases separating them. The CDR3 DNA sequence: TGCAGTGCCCATGTGGACGGGAGTGTTGGCCGGGGGCGAGAGCAGTACTTC. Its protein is CSAHVDGSVGRGREQYF.

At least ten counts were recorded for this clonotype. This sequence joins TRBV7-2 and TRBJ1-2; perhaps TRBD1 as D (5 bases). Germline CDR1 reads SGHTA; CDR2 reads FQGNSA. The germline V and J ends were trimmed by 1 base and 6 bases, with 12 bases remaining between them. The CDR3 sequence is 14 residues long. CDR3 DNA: TGTGCCAGCAGCTTAGAAGTTGGGGGACATGGCTACACCTTC. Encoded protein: CASSLEVGGHGYTF.

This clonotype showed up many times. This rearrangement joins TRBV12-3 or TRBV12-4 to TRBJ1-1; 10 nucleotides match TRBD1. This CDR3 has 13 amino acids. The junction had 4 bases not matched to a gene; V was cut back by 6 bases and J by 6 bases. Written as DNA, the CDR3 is TGTGCCAGCAGGACAGGGGGCGCCGCTGAAGCTTTCTTT. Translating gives CASRTGGAAEAFF.

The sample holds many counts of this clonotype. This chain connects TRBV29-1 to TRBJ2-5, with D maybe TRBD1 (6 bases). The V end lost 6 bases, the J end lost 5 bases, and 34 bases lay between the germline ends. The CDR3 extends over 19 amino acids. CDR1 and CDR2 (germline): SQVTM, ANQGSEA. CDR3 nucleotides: TGCAGCGTCGAGGGAGCGCGGGCAGGAGCCCTCGGGGACATGGAGACCCAGTACTTC. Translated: CSVEGARAGALGDMETQYF. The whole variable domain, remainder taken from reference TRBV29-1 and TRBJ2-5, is SAVISQKPSRDICQRGTSLTIQCQVDSQVTMMFWYRQQPGQSLTLIATANQGSEATYESGFVIDKFPISRPNLTFSTLTVSNMSPEDSSIYLCSVEGARAGALGDMETQYFGPGTRLLVL.

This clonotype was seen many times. CDR3 loop: CSVVPGSGANVLTF. For the CDR3, the DNA is TGCAGCGTTGTGCCAGGCTCTGGGGCCAACGTCCTGACTTTC. J is TRBJ2-6 and V is TRBV29-1; unclear D gene. The CDR3 sequence is 14 residues long. CDR1 and CDR2 (germline): SQVTM, ANQGSEA. V lost 4 bases to trimming and J lost 0 bases, with 7 bases between them.

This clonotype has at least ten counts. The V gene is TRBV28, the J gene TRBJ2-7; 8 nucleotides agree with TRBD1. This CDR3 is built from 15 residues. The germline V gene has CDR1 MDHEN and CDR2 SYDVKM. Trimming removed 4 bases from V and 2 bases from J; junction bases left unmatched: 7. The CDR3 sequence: CASSSRGRRAYEQYF. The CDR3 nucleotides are TGTGCCAGCAGTTCCAGGGGGCGGCGGGCCTACGAGCAGTACTTC.

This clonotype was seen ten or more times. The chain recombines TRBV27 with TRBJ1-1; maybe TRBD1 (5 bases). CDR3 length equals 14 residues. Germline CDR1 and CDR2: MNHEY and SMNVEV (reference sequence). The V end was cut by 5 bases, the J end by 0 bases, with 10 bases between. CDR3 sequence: CASSTGPVNTEAFF. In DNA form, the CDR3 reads TGTGCCAGCAGTACGGGACCAGTGAACACTGAAGCTTTCTTT.

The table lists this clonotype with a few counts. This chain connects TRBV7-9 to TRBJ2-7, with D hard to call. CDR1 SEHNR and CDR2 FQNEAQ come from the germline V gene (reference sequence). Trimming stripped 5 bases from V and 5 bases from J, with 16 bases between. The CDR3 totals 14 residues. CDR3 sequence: CASSPSTRIHEQYF. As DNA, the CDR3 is TGTGCCAGCAGCCCCTCAACACGGATCCACGAGCAGTACTTC.

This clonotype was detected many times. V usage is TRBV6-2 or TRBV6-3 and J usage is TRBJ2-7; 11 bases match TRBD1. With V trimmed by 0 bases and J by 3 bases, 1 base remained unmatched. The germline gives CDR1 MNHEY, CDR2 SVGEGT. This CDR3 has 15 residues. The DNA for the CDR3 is TGTGCCAGCAGTTACTCGGGACAGGGGGACTACGAGCAGTACTTC. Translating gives CASSYSGQGDYEQYF.

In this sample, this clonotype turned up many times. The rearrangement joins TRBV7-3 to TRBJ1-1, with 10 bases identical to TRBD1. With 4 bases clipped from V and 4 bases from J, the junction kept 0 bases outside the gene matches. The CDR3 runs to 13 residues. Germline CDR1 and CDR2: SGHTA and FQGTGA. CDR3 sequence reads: CASSWTGGTEAFF. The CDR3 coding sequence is TGTGCCAGCAGCTGGACAGGGGGCACTGAAGCTTTCTTT.

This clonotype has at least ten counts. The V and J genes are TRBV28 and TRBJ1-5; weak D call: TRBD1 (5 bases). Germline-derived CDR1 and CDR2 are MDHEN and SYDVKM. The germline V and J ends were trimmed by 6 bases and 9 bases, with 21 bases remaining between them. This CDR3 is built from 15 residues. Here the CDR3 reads CASSSRGGTPGPQHF. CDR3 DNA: TGTGCCAGCAGCAGCCGCGGAGGGACCCCAGGGCCCCAGCATTTT.

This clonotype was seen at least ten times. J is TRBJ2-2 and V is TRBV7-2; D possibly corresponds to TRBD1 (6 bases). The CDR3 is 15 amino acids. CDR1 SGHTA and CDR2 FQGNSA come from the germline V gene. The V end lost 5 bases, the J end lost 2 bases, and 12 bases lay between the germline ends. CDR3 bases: TGTGCCAGCAGCCGACAGGCCGGAAACACCGGGGAGCTGTTTTTT. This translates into CASSRQAGNTGELFF.

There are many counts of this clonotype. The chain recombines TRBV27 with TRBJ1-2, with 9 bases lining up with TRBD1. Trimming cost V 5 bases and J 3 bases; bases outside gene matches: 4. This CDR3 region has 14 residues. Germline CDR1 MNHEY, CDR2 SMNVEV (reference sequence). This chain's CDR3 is CASSQQGAYYGYTF. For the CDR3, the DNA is TGTGCCAGCAGTCAACAGGGGGCTTACTATGGCTACACCTTC.

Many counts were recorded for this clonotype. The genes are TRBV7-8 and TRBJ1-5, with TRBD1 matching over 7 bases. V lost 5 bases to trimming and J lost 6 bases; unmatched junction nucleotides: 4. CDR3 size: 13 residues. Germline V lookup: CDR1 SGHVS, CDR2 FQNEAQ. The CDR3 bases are TGTGCCAGCAGCGAAGACAGGGTTCAGCCCCAGCATTTT. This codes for CASSEDRVQPQHF.

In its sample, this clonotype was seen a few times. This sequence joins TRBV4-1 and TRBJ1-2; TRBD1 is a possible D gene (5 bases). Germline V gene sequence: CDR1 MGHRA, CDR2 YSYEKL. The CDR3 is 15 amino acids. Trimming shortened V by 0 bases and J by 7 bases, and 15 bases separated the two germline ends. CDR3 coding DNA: TGCGCCAGCAGCCAAGAAACACATAACCAGGGTGGCTACACCTTC. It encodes CASSQETHNQGGYTF.

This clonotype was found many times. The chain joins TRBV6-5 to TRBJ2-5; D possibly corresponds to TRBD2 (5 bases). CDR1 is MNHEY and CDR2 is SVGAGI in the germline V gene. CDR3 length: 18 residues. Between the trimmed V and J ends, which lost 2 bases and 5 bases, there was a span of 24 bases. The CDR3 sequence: CASSYVVATNLPGETQYF. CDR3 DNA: TGTGCCAGCAGTTACGTGGTAGCGACCAACCTACCGGGGGAGACCCAGTACTTC.

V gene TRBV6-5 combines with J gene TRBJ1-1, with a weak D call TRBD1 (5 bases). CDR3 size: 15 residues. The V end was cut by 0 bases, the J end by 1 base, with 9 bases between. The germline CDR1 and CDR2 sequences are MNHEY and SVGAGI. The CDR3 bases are TGTGCCAGCAGTTACTCTTCTAGGGGGAACACTGAAGCTTTCTTT. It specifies CASSYSSRGNTEAFF.

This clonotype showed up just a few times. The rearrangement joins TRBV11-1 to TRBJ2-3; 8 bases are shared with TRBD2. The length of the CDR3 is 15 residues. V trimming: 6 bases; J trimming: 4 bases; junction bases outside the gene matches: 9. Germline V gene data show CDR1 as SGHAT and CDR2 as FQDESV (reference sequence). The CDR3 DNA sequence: TGTGCCAGCAGAACCTTAGCGGGAAAGGCAGATACGCAGTATTTT. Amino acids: CASRTLAGKADTQYF.